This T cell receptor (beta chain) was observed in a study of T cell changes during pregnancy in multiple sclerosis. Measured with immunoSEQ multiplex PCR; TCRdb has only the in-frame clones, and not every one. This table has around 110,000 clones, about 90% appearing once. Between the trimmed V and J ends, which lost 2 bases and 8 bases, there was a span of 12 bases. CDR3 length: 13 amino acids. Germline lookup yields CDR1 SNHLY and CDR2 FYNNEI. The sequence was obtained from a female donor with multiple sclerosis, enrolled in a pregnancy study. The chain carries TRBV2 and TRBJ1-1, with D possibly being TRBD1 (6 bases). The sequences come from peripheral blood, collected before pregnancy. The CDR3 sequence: CASSEPPDREAFF. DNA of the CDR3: TGTGCCAGCAGTGAACCCCCTGACAGGGAAGCTTTCTTT.